This passage covers 3 T cell receptor beta chains from one sample sequenced in a study of post-analysis software for immune sequencing data. Broader study findings: Relative to controls, patients had 4 or 5 TRBV segments at higher frequency, with TRBV5-6, TRBV5-1 and TRBV20-1 among these.

Carried by the TCR beta cDNA libraries were unique molecular identifiers. TCRdb itself ran the PCR reads through MiXCR, one entry per CDR3 protein. Here the sample spans 600,000 to 750,000 distinct CDR3 sequences, 55% to 60% being singletons. No antigen has been assigned to these receptors. Input material: blood. The receptors come from a girl aged 2 to 9 with multiple sclerosis.

This chain links TRBV5-6 with TRBJ1-1; 8 bases are a match to TRBD1. V was clipped by 4 bases and J by 5 bases; unmatched bases: 7. The CDR3 sequence is 14 residues long. The germline V gene has CDR1 SGHDT and CDR2 YYEEEE. CDR3 DNA: TGTGCCAGCAGCGGGACAGGCCCCGTAACTGAAGCTTTCTTT. Residues: CASSGTGPVTEAFF.

CDR3 amino acids: CASSVGGQSFTDTQYF. The CDR3 DNA reads TGTGCCAGCAGCGTAGGTGGACAGAGCTTTACAGATACGCAGTATTTT. The V and J genes are TRBV9 and TRBJ2-3; TRBD1 might be the D (6 bases). Trimming pared 0 bases from V and 3 bases from J, leaving 14 bases between. CDR1 is SGDLS, CDR2 YYNGEE, per germline. This CDR3 comprises 16 residues.

The chain recombines TRBV9 with TRBJ2-2; no reliable D call. Trimming stripped 3 bases from V and 0 bases from J, with 15 bases between. The V gene's germline CDR1 is SGDLS and CDR2 YYNGEE. The CDR3 runs to 17 residues. The CDR3 loop reads CASSASQLVPNTGELFF. The CDR3 bases are TGTGCCAGCAGCGCTTCCCAGCTAGTGCCGAACACCGGGGAGCTGTTTTTT.